This T cell receptor beta chain originates from a study of T cells in Graves' hyperthyroidism and ophthalmopathy. Overall study results and limits: Ophthalmopathy was identified by the model a median 6.5 months ahead of onset. Ophthalmopathy and stable hyperthyroidism were separated by a 13 V-J model.

Active moderate-to-severe ophthalmopathy, Clinical Activity Score at least 3, NOSPECS at least 4, under 3 months' duration. Uncontrolled infections, other autoimmune diseases, pregnancy or lactation led to exclusion of patients. Using RNA transcripts as the source, TCR beta CDR3 regions were amplified. HTBI primers drove first-round RT-PCR of the TCR CDR3. TCRdb ran MiXCR on the multiplex PCR reads and lists one entry per CDR3 protein. This sample yields about 400,000 distinct CDR3 sequences, of which around 13% are seen a single time; about 20% belongs to the top ten. On this clonotype itself: The antigen remains unidentified.

V was cut by 7 bases and J by 6 bases, with 10 bases left in between. This CDR3 is 11 amino acids long. Germline CDR1 and CDR2: MGHDK and SYGVNS. The V gene is TRBV25-1, the J gene TRBJ2-7; tentatively, D is TRBD2 (5 bases). Sample: blood. The clonotype comes from a woman in her twenties or thirties with Graves' ophthalmopathy. The CDR3 reads CASKEASEQYF. The CDR3 region has the DNA TGTGCCAGCAAGGAGGCCTCCGAGCAGTACTTC.